The T cell receptor beta chain described here comes from a study of blood T cell repertoires in COVID-19. At the level of the study: Material from acute and convalescent COVID-19 was sourced from the United States, Italy and Spain.

Methods used by the authors: By means of reference gene primer amplification, nucleated cell counts were estimated. TCRdb's table, derived via immunoSEQ multiplex PCR, lists solely in-frame clones and lacks some. That table furnishes V, J and clone size, whereas the DNA furnished D and trimming. The profile shows about 350,000 clones, roughly nine tenths of them singletons. This CDR3 is built from 14 residues. V gave up 7 bases and J gave up 2 bases, with 9 bases separating them. Germline V gene lookup returns CDR1 ENHRY and CDR2 SYGVKD. Enrolled through a virtual design, the participants were between about 18 and 89 years of age and came from 24 US areas.

Sequences were obtained from PBMCs or T cells enriched from blood (not recorded which). The TCR originated in a woman aged 30 to 39 who had recovered from COVID-19. The V call is TRBV10-3, the J call TRBJ2-6; tentatively, D is TRBD1 (6 bases). CDR3 nucleotides: TGTGCCATCATGAGGGACACTGGGGCCAACGTCCTGACTTTC. Its protein is CAIMRDTGANVLTF.